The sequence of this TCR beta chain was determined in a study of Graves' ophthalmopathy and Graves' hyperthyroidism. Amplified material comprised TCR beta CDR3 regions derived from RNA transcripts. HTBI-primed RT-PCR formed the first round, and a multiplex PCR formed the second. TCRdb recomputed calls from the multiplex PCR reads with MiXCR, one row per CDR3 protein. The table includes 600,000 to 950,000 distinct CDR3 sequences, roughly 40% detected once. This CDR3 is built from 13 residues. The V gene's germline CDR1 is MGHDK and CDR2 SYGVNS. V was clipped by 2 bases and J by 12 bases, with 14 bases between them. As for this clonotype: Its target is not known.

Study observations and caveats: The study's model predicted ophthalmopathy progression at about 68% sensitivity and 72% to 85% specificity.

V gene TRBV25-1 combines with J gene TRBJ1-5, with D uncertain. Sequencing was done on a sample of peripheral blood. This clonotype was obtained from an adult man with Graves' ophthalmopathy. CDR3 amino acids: CASSERREGLQHF. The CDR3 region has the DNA TGTGCCAGCAGTGAACGGCGGGAGGGCCTCCAGCATTTT.